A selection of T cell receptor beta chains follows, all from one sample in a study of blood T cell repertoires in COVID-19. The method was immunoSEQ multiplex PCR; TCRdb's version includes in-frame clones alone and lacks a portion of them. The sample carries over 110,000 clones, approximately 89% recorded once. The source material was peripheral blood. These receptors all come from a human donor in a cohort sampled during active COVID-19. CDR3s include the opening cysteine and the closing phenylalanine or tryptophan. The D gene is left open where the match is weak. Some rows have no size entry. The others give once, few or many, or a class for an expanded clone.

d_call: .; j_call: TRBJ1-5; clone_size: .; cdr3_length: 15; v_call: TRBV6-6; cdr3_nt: TGTGCCAGCAGTTTCGGACATTCTGGCAATCAGCCCCAGCATTTT; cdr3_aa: CASSFGHSGNQPQHF
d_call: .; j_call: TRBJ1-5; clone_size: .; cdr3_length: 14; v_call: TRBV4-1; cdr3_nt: TGCGCCAGCAGCCAGGGGCAGAATAATCAGCCCCAGCATTTT; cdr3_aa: CASSQGQNNQPQHF
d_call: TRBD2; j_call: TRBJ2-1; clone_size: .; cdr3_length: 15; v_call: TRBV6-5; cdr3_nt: TGTGCCAGCAGTCCGACTAGCGGGTCGAGGGATGAGCAGTTCTTC; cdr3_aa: CASSPTSGSRDEQFF
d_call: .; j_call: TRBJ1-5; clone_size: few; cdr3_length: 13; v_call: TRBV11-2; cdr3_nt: TGTGCCAGCAGCTCTTATAGCAATCAGCCCCAGCATTTT; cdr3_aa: CASSSYSNQPQHF
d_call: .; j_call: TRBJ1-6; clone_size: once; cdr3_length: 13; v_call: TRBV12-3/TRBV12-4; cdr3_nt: TGTGCCAGCAGTTCCCAGGGTTTTCAGGCCCTCCACTTT; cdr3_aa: CASSSQGFQALHF
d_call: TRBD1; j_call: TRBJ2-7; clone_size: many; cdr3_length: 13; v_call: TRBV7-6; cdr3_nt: TGTGCCAGCAGCTCGACAGGGTTTGACGAGCAGTACTTC; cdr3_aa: CASSSTGFDEQYF
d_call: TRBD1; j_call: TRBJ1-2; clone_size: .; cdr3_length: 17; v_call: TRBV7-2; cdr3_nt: TGTGCCAGCAGCTTTGACAGGGGACATTCTGCCTACTATGGCTACACCTTC; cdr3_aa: CASSFDRGHSAYYGYTF
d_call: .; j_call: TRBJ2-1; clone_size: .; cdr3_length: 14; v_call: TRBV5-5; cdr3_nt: TGTGCCAGCAGCCACCGAGGGGGATTCAATGAGCAGTTCTTC; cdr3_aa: CASSHRGGFNEQFF
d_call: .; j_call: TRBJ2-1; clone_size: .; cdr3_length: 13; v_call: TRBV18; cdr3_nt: TGTGCCAGCTCACTGGACAGACCCAATGAGCAGTTCTTC; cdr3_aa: CASSLDRPNEQFF
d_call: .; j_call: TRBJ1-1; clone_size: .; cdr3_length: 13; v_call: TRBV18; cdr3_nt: TGTGCCAGCTCCCGGGACAAGAACACTGAAGCTTTCTTT; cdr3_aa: CASSRDKNTEAFF
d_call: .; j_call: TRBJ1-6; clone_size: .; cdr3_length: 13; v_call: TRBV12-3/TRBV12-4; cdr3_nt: TGTGCCAGCACCCGGGGGGGAGGATCACCCCTCCACTTT; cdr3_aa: CASTRGGGSPLHF
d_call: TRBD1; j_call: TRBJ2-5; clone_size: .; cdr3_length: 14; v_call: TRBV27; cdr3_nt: TGTGCCAGCGGGGTTGACAGGGATCAAGAGACCCAGTACTTC; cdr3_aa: CASGVDRDQETQYF
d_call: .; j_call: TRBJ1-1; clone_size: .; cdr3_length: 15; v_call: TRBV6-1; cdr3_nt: TGTGCCAGCAGTGAACCGACATGGATGAACACTGAAGCTTTCTTT; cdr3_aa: CASSEPTWMNTEAFF
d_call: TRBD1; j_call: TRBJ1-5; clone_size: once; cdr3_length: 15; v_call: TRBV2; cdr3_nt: TGTGCCAGCAGTGATTTAGCGACAGGGGGGAGGCCCCAGCATTTT; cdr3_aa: CASSDLATGGRPQHF
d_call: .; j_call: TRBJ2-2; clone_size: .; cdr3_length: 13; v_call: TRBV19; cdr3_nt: TGTGCCAGTAGTATGGGGGCCACCGGGGAGCTGTTTTTT; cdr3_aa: CASSMGATGELFF
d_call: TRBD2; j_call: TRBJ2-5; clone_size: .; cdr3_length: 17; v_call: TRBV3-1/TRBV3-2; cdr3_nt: TGTGCCAGCAGCCAAGATCTGCTAGCGGGGGGGCATGAGACCCAGTACTTC; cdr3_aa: CASSQDLLAGGHETQYF
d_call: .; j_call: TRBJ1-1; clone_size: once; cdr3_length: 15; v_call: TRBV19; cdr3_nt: TGTGCCAGTAGTATGGCCCAAGGCAGGGGAACTGAAGCTTTCTTT; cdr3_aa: CASSMAQGRGTEAFF
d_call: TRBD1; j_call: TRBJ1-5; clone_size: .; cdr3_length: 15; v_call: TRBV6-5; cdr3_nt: TGTGCCAGCAGGCTTCAGGGGGCGCGAGGTCAGCCCCAGCATTTT; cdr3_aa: CASRLQGARGQPQHF
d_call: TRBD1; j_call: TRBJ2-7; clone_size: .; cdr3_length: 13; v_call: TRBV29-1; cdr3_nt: TGCAGCGTCCCGGGACAGGGGGCCCACGAGCAGTACTTC; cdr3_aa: CSVPGQGAHEQYF
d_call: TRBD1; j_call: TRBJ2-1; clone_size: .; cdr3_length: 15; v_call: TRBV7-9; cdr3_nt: TGTGCCAGCAGACGAGACAGGGGCCCCTACAATGAGCAGTTCTTC; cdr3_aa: CASRRDRGPYNEQFF
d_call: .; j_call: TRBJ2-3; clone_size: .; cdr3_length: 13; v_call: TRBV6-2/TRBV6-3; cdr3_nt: TGTGCCAGCAGTTACTCCTCTACAGATACGCAGTATTTT; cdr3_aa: CASSYSSTDTQYF
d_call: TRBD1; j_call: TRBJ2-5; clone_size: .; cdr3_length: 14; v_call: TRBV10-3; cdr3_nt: TGTGCCATCAGCCGGGACAGGGAACAAGAGACCCAGTACTTC; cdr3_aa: CAISRDREQETQYF
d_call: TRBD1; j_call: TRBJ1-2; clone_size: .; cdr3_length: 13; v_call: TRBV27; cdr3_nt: TGTGCCAGCAGTTCCTACCCCAGGGGGGGCTACACCTTC; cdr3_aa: CASSSYPRGGYTF
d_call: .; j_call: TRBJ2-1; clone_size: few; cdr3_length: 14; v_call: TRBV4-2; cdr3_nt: TGTGCCAGCAGCCACGAACAGGGTGGCAATGAGCAGTTCTTC; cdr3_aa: CASSHEQGGNEQFF
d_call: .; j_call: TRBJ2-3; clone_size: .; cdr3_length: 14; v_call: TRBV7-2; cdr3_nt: TGTGCCAGCAGCTTAGGCGTGGTAGAAGATACGCAGTATTTT; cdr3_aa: CASSLGVVEDTQYF
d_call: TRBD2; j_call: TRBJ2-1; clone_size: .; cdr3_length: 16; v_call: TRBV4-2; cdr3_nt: TGTGCCAGCAGCCAAAGAGCGGGGGCCTTTCAGAGTGAGCAGTTCTTC; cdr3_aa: CASSQRAGAFQSEQFF
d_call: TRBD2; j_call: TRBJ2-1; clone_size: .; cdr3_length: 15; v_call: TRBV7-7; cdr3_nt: TGTGCCAGCAGCCCGGCCGGGACTAGGTTTGGTGAGCAGTTCTTC; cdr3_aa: CASSPAGTRFGEQFF
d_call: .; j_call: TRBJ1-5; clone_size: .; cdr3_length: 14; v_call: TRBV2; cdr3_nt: TGTGCCAGCAGTGAGTACAATAGCAATCAGCCCCAGCATTTT; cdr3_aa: CASSEYNSNQPQHF
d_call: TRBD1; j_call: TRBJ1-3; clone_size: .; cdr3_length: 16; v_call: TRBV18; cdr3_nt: TGTGCCAGCTCAAGCGGACAGGCCGGCTCTGGAAACACCATATATTTT; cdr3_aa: CASSSGQAGSGNTIYF
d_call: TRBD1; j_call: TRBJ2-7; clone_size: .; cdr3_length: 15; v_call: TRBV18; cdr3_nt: TGTGCCAGCTCTTCCGGGACAGGGGCCTTATACGAGCAGTACTTC; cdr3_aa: CASSSGTGALYEQYF
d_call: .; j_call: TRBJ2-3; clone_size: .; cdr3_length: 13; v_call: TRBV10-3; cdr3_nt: TGTGCCATCAGTGAGGCCAGGCCAGATACGCAGTATTTT; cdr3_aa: CAISEARPDTQYF
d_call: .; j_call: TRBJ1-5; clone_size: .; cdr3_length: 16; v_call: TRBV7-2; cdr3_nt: TGTGCCAGCAGCTTATCGGGGGGGATGAACAATCAGCCCCAGCATTTT; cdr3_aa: CASSLSGGMNNQPQHF
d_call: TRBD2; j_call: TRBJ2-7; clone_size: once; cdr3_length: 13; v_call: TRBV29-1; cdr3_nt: TGCAGCGTTGAAAAGGGGACTATCTACGAGCAGTACTTC; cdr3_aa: CSVEKGTIYEQYF
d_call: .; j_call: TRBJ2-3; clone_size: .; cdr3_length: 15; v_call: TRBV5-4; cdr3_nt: TGTGCCAGCTCCCCCAGGCCATCTAGCACAGATACGCAGTATTTT; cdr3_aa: CASSPRPSSTDTQYF
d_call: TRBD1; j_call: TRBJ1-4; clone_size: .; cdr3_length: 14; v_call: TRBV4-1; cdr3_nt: TGCGCCAGCAGCCAGGGACAGACTAATGAAAAACTGTTTTTT; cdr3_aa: CASSQGQTNEKLFF
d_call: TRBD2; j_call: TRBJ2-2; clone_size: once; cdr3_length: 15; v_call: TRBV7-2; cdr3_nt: TGTGCCAGCAACTCGGGGGGGCCGAACACCGGGGAGCTGTTTTTT; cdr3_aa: CASNSGGPNTGELFF
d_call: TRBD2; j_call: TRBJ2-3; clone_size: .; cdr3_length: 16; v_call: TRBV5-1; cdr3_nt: TGCGCCAGCAGCCCAAGGGTCGGGGGGGTGACAGATACGCAGTATTTT; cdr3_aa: CASSPRVGGVTDTQYF
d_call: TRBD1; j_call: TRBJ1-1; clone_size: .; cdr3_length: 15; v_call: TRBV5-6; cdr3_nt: TGTGCCAGCAGCTGGGGGCCGGGACAGGGGACTGAAGCTTTCTTT; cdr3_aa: CASSWGPGQGTEAFF
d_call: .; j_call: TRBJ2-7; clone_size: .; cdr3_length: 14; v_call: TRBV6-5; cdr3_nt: TGTGCCAGCAGTCGCGACCACAGGGACTACGAGCAGTACTTC; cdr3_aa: CASSRDHRDYEQYF
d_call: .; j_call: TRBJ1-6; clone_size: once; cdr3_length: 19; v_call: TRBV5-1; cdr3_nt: TGCGCCAGCAGCTTGGCCCGGGGAGAGGGTCTTCTAGGTAATTCACCCCTCCACTTT; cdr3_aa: CASSLARGEGLLGNSPLHF
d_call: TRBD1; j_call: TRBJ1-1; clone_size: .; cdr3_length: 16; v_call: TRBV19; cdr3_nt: TGTGCCAGTAGTATTGGCACAGGGGGGGTGAACACTGAAGCTTTCTTT; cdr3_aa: CASSIGTGGVNTEAFF
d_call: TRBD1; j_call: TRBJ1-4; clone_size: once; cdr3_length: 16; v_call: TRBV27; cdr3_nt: TGTGCCAGCAGTACAACCGCCCGGGACAGGGATGAAAAACTGTTTTTT; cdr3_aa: CASSTTARDRDEKLFF
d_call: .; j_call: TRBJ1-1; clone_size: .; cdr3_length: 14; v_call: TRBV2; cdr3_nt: TGTGCCAGCCGTCAGGGAGGTATGGACACTGAAGCTTTCTTT; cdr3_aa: CASRQGGMDTEAFF
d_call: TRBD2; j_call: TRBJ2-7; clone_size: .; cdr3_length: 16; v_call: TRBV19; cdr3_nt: TGTGCCAGTAGTATTGCCCGGGGGGATCCCTCCTACGAGCAGTACTTC; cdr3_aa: CASSIARGDPSYEQYF
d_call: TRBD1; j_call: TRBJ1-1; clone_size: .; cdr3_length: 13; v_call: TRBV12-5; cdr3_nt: TGTGCTAGTGGAGAAACAGGGGGCACTGAAGCTTTCTTT; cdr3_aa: CASGETGGTEAFF